This T cell receptor (beta chain) was sequenced in a study of T cell responses to AZD1222 COVID-19 vaccine. About the research overall: The analysis combined second doses at about 4 or about 12 weeks.

Findings of the study overall: Targeting of unmutated variant regions was reportedly seen in nearly half of spike-specific TCRs. The study found Spike-specific TCR breadth and depth rose after two AZD1222 doses.

The repertoire was sequenced with immunoSEQ multiplex PCR; TCRdb's copy has only in-frame clones and lacks some. This sample has 240,000 or so clones, with about 92% found just once. Comment on this clone: Its antigen is not identified.

This CDR3 has 13 residues. Germline V CDR1 and CDR2: LNHDA, SQIVND (reference sequence). The germline V and J ends were trimmed by 5 bases and 5 bases, with 10 bases remaining between them. The clonotype was recovered from an adult in good health. The chain joins TRBV19 to TRBJ1-5; unclear D gene. The source was peripheral blood, collected on day 0 of AZD1222 vaccination. CDR3 sequence (DNA): TGTGCCAGTAGTCGCCGGAGGGATCAGCCCCAGCATTTT. It codes for CASSRRRDQPQHF.